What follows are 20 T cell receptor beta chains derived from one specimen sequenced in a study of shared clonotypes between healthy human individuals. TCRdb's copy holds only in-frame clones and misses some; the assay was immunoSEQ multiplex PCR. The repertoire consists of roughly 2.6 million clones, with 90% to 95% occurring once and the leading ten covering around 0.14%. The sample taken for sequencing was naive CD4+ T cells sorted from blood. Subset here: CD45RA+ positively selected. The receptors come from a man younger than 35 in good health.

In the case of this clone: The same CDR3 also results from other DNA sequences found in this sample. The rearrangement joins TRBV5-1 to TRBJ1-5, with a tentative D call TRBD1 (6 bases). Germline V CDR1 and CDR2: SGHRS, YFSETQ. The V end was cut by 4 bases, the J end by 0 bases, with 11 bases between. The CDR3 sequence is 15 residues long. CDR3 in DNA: TGCGCCAGCAGCCTCACAGGGTATAGCAATCAGCCCCAGCATTTT. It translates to CASSLTGYSNQPQHF.

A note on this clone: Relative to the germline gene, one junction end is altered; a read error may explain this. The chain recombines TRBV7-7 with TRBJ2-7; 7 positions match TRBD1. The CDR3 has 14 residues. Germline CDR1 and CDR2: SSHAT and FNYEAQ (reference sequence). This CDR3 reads CASSSSTGKGEQYF. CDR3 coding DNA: TGTGCTAGCAGCTCATCGACAGGGAAGGGCGAGCAGTACTTC.

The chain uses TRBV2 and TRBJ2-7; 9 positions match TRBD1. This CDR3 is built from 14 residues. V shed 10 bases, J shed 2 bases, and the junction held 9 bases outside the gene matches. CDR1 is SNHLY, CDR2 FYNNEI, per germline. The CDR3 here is CATSGGQGTYEQYF. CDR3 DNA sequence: TGTGCCACCTCGGGGGGACAGGGAACCTACGAGCAGTACTTC.

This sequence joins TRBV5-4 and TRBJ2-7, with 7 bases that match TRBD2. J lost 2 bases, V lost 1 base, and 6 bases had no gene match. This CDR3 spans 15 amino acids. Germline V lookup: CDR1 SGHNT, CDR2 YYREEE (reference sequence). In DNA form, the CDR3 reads TGTGCCAGCAGCTTGATGGGAGGGAGAGCCTACGAGCAGTACTTC. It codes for CASSLMGGRAYEQYF.

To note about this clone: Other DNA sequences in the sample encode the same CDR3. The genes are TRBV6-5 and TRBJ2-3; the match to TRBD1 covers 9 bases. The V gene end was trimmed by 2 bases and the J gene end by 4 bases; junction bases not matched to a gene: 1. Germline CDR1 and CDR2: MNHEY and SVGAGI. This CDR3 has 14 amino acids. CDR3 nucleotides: TGTGCCAGCAGTTACCGGACAGGGGCAGATACGCAGTATTTT. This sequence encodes CASSYRTGADTQYF.

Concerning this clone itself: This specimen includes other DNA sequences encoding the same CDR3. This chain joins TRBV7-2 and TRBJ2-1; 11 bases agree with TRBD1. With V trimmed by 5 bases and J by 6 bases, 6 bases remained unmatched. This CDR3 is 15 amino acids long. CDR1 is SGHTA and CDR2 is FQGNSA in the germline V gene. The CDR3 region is CASSPGTGGFNEQFF. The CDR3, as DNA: TGTGCCAGCAGCCCCGGGACAGGGGGGTTCAATGAGCAGTTCTTC. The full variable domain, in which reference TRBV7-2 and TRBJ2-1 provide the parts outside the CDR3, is GAGVSQSPSNKVTEKGKDVELRCDPISGHTALYWYRQSLGQGLEFLIYFQGNSAPDKSGLPSDRFSAERTGGSVSTLTIQRTQQEDSAVYLCASSPGTGGFNEQFFGPGTRLTVL.

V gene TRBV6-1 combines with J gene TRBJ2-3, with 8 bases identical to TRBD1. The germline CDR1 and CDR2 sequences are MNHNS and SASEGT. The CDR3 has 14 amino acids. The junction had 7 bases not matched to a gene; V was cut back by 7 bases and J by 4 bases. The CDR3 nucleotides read TGTGCCAGCAAGGGCGGGACAGGCCCAGATACGCAGTATTTT. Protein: CASKGGTGPDTQYF.

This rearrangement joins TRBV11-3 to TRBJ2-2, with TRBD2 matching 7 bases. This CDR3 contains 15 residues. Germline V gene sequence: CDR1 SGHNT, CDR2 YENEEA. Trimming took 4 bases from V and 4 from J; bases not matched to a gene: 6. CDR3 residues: CASSSSGIVTGELFF. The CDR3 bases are TGTGCCAGCAGCTCAAGCGGGATCGTCACCGGGGAGCTGTTTTTT.

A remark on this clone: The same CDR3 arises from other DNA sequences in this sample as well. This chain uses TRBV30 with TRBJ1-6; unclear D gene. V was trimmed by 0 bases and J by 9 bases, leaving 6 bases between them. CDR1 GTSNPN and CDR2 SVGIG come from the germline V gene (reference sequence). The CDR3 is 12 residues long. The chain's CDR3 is CAWSVQVSPLHF. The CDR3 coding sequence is TGTGCCTGGAGTGTACAAGTTTCACCCCTCCACTTT.

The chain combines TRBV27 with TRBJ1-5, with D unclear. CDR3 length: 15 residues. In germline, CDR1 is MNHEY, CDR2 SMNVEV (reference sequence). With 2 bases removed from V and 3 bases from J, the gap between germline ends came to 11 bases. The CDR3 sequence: CASSLTQFPNQPQHF. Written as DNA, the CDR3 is TGTGCCAGCAGTTTAACACAGTTTCCCAATCAGCCCCAGCATTTT.

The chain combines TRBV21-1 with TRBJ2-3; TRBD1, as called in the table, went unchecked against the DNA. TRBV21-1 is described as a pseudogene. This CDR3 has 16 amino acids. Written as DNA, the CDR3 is TGTGCCAGCAGCAAAGCCCCCGGCAGGAGCACAGATACGCAGTATTTT. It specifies CASSKAPGRSTDTQYF.

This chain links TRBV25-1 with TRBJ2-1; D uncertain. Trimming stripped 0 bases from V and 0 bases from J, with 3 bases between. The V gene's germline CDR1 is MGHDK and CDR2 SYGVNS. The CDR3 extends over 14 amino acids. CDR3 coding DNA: TGTGCCAGCAGTGAATATTCCTCCTACAATGAGCAGTTCTTC. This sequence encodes CASSEYSSYNEQFF. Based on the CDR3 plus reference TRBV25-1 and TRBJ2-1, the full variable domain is EADIYQTPRYLVIGTGKKITLECSQTMGHDKMYWYQQDPGMELHLIHYSYGVNSTEKGDLSSESTVSRIRTEHFPLTLESARPSHTSQYLCASSEYSSYNEQFFGPGTRLTVL.

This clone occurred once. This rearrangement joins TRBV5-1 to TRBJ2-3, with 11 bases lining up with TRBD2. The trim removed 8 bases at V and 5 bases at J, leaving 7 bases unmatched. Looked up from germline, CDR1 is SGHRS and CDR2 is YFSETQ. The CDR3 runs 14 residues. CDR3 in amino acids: CASRPGLAVDTQYF. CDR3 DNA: TGCGCCAGTAGACCGGGACTAGCGGTAGATACGCAGTATTTT.

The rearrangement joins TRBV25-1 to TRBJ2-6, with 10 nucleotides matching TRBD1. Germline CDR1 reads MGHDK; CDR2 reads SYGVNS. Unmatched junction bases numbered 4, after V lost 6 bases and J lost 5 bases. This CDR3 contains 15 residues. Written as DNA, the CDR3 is TGTGCCAGCAGCGGACAGGGGGAAAGGGCCAACGTCCTGACTTTC. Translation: CASSGQGERANVLTF. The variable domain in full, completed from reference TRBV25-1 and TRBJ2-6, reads EADIYQTPRYLVIGTGKKITLECSQTMGHDKMYWYQQDPGMELHLIHYSYGVNSTEKGDLSSESTVSRIRTEHFPLTLESARPSHTSQYLCASSGQGERANVLTFGAGSRLTVL.

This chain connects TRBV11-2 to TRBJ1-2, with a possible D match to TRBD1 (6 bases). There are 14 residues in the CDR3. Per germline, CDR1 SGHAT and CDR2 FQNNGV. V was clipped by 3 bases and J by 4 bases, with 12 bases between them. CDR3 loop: CASSFPGQIYGYTF. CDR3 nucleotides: TGTGCCAGCAGCTTTCCCGGACAGATCTATGGCTACACCTTC.

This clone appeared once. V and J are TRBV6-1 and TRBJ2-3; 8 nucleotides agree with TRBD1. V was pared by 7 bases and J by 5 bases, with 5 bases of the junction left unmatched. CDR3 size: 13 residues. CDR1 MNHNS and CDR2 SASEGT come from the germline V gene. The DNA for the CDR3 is TGTGCCAGCACCCGGACAGGGCAAGATACGCAGTATTTT. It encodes CASTRTGQDTQYF.

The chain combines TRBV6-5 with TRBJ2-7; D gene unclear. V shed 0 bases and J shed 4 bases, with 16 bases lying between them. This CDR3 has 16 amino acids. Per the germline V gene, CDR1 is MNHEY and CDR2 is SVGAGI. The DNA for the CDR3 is TGTGCCAGCAGTTACTCCGGCCCTCCGGAGCCGTACGAGCAGTACTTC. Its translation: CASSYSGPPEPYEQYF.

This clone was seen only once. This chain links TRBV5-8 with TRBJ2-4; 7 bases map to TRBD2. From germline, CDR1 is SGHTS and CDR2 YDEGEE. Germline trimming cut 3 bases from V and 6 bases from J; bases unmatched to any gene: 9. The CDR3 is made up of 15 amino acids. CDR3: CASSSGSLAVNIQYF. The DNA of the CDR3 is TGTGCCAGCAGCTCTGGCAGCCTAGCGGTAAACATTCAGTACTTC.

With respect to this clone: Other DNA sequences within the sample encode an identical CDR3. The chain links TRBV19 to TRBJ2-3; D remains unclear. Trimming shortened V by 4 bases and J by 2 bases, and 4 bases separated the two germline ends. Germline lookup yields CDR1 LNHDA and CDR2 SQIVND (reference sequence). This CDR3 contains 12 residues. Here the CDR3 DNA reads TGTGCCAGTAGTAAGACCACAGATACGCAGTATTTT. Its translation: CASSKTTDTQYF.

The CDR3 here is CSVRTGPGKLFF. Written as DNA, the CDR3 is TGCAGCGTTAGGACAGGTCCCGGAAAACTGTTTTTT. The chain carries TRBV29-1 and TRBJ1-4, with 7 positions matching TRBD1. Per the germline V gene, CDR1 is SQVTM and CDR2 is ANQGSEA. The CDR3 spans 12 residues. V gave up 5 bases and J gave up 10 bases; unmatched junction bases: 7.